The rows below give T cell receptor beta chains drawn from one sample of a study of regulatory T cells in long-lasting Graves disease. TCRdb fed the multiplex PCR reads into MiXCR, producing one record per CDR3 protein. The sample lists about 400,000 distinct CDR3 sequences; around 20% were seen once. This material consisted of peripheral blood mononuclear cells (PBMCs), taken when the disease was refractory, from a patient treated with antithyroid drugs. Every receptor here comes from a female donor with Graves disease. CDR3s include the opening cysteine and the closing phenylalanine or tryptophan. A D gene is named only where the DNA matches it firmly. Where a row states a size, it is once, few, many or the class of an expanded clone; other rows omit it.

NA	NA	15	TRBV6-1	TRBJ1-5	CASRLDSYSNQPQHF
NA	NA	15	TRBV7-2	TRBJ1-4	CASGTPRTANEKLFF
NA	few	16	TRBV11-1	TRBJ1-6	CASSSTTGIVNSPLHF
NA	many	14	TRBV18	TRBJ1-1	CASSPGTRNTEAFF
NA	few	12	TRBV30	TRBJ2-7	CAWSEARDEQYF
NA	few	12	TRBV12-3/TRBV12-4	TRBJ2-7	CASSPRPGEQYF
TRBD1	few	15	TRBV20-1	TRBJ2-5	CSARGQAGFRETQYF
NA	many	15	TRBV5-1	TRBJ2-6	CASSNQGTGANVLTF
NA	many	14	TRBV28	TRBJ1-4	CASRAGGINEKLFF
NA	many	13	TRBV12-3/TRBV12-4	TRBJ1-2	CASSLSGYYGYTF
NA	NA	13	TRBV12-3/TRBV12-4	TRBJ2-5	CASSLIGEQTQYF
NA	many	13	TRBV9	TRBJ1-1	CASSLGGDTEAFF
TRBD2	NA	16	TRBV6-1	TRBJ2-7	CASSEVGLADPYEQYF
TRBD1	many	17	TRBV11-2	TRBJ2-4	CASSLDDFGTGGNIQYF
NA	NA	16	TRBV3-1	TRBJ2-7	CASSQDLGHATYEQYF
NA	many	15	TRBV6-1	TRBJ1-5	CASSEDRHPNQPQHF
NA	NA	13	TRBV7-9	TRBJ2-2	CASSLEWAGELFF
NA	many	15	TRBV2	TRBJ2-7	CASSYNGGRLYEQYF
NA	NA	11	TRBV10-3	TRBJ2-7	CATSVNYEQYF
TRBD1	many	15	TRBV12-3/TRBV12-4	TRBJ1-2	CASSSRTGVGYGYTF
NA	many	14	TRBV11-1	TRBJ1-1	CASSMTLGNTEAFF
TRBD1	few	12	TRBV29-1	TRBJ2-2	CSVRQGIGELFF
NA	few	16	TRBV6-2/TRBV6-3	TRBJ1-5	CASQSATAQSFSPQHF
NA	few	14	TRBV27	TRBJ1-1	CASSLARTNTEAFF
NA	NA	14	TRBV20-1	TRBJ2-2	CSAPPVGNTGELFF
NA	NA	15	TRBV6-1	TRBJ2-2	CASSRPTGLAGELFF
NA	many	12	TRBV2	TRBJ2-7	CASSEMDYEQYF
NA	many	17	TRBV20-1	TRBJ1-2	CSARDASGLVPTYGYTF
NA	NA	18	TRBV12-3/TRBV12-4	TRBJ2-1	CASSTYSRGVNSYNEQFF
TRBD2	NA	17	TRBV7-9	TRBJ2-7	CASSPPGPGRGEGEQYF
TRBD2	NA	13	TRBV3-1	TRBJ2-1	CASEGTSVYEQFF
NA	few	15	TRBV5-1	TRBJ1-6	CASSLFPEYNSPLHF
NA	NA	17	TRBV4-3	TRBJ2-7	CASSQDRPVGRSYEQYF
NA	many	17	TRBV3-1	TRBJ1-2	CASSDFSVGTTFSGYTF
NA	NA	13	TRBV7-6	TRBJ1-1	CASSKDMNTEAFF
NA	few	14	TRBV7-6	TRBJ2-7	CASSLLGQSYEQYF
NA	NA	13	TRBV5-1	TRBJ2-7	CASSLSTSYEQYF
NA	many	15	TRBV6-1	TRBJ1-1	CASSRPRTMNTEAFF
TRBD1	NA	16	TRBV3-1	TRBJ2-1	CASSQPGQGKIGEQFF
TRBD1	few	18	TRBV19	TRBJ1-5	CASRAGRQGSRVNQPQHF
NA	NA	13	TRBV20-1	TRBJ1-1	CSAKDRLNTEAFF
TRBD2	NA	17	TRBV6-1	TRBJ2-7	CASAKLGSASGTYEQYF
TRBD2	many	16	TRBV12-3/TRBV12-4	TRBJ2-7	CASSFSLGGGSYEQYF
NA	NA	14	TRBV29-1	TRBJ1-1	CSVVIGQMNTEAFF
NA	many	13	TRBV6-5	TRBJ1-1	CASSYGGFTEAFF
TRBD1	NA	15	TRBV18	TRBJ1-1	CASSPFGTGGTEAFF
NA	few	14	TRBV30	TRBJ1-1	CAWSVPGMNTEAFF
NA	many	14	TRBV7-2	TRBJ2-7	CASSRRPGPLEQYF
TRBD1	NA	18	TRBV15	TRBJ1-5	CATSRDRWDRGSNQPQHF
NA	NA	13	TRBV7-2	TRBJ2-7	CASSLDHAYEQYF
NA	NA	19	TRBV19	TRBJ2-6	CASNIFAGSVNSGANVLTF
NA	NA	13	TRBV28	TRBJ2-7	CASSLWGLYEQYF